This note documents a single T cell receptor (beta chain) sequence. This record comes from a study of blood T cell repertoires in COVID-19. Study context: Researchers got acute and convalescent COVID-19 samples from the United States, Italy and Spain.

How the authors handled the data: Amplification of reference gene primers provided the estimated nucleated cell counts. Using immunoSEQ multiplex PCR, the repertoire was profiled, and TCRdb retains in-frame clones only, with some absent. Clonal size and the V and J genes are those of that table, whereas D and trimming came from the DNA. The table has 150,000 to 200,000 clones, 80% to 95% seen once; the top ten hold under 2%. The CDR3 is made up of 10 amino acids. Germline values: CDR1 SQVTM, CDR2 ANQGSEA. Between the trimmed V and J ends, which lost 4 bases and 10 bases, there was a span of 10 bases.

The V call is TRBV29-1, the J call TRBJ1-1; D unresolved. What was sequenced was peripheral blood. The clonotype comes from a woman aged 55 to 70 with COVID-19, enrolled during active disease. CDR3 nucleotides: TGCAGCGTTGGGAGGGTAGGAGCTTTCTTT. Amino acids: CSVGRVGAFF. The complete variable domain, with remaining parts taken from reference TRBV29-1 and TRBJ1-1, reads SAVISQKPSRDICQRGTSLTIQCQVDSQVTMMFWYRQQPGQSLTLIATANQGSEATYESGFVIDKFPISRPNLTFSTLTVSNMSPEDSSIYLCSVGRVGAFFGQGTRLTVV.